Below are 28 T cell receptor beta chains sequenced from a single sample in a study of CD8+ T cells in alopecia areata. It was cDNA, reverse transcribed from extracted RNA, that served as the sequencing template. The protocol was immunoSEQ multiplex PCR, while the TCRdb copy is restricted to in-frame clones and leaves out a portion. The sample has some 170,000 clones, approximately 59% seen once; the top ten hold approximately 15%. The material was CD4+ T cells sorted from blood, obtained at week 0. These receptors all come from a human donor with alopecia areata.

The rearrangement uses TRBV4-2 and TRBJ2-5; D remains ambiguous. The V end was cut by 5 bases, the J end by 0 bases, with 10 bases between. The CDR3 has 14 amino acids. Germline CDR1 is LGHNA and CDR2 is YNFKEQ. CDR3: CASSKSPYQETQYF. CDR3 bases: TGTGCCAGCAGCAAGAGCCCGTACCAAGAGACCCAGTACTTC.

This clone was found a few times. CDR3 protein: CASSWGRENIQYF. In nucleotides, the CDR3 is TGTGCCAGCAGCTGGGGACGGGAAAACATTCAGTACTTC. The chain has TRBV5-6 and TRBJ2-4, with D perhaps TRBD1 or TRBD2 (5 bases each). The CDR3 has 13 amino acids. CDR1 SGHDT and CDR2 YYEEEE come from the germline V gene. Trimming removed 3 bases at V and 5 bases at J, with 9 bases between.

The CDR3 region is CSVMPRGQLRWGTEAFF. CDR3 bases: TGCAGCGTCATGCCCCGCGGACAGCTGAGGTGGGGCACTGAAGCTTTCTTT. The V call is TRBV29-1, the J call TRBJ1-1, with D perhaps TRBD1 (6 bases). The CDR3 is 17 amino acids. V was trimmed by 6 bases and J by 4 bases, leaving 27 bases between them. CDR1 and CDR2 (germline): SQVTM, ANQGSEA.

The J gene is TRBJ2-7, the V gene TRBV7-9, with a weak D call TRBD2 (7 bases). The length of the CDR3 is 14 residues. Trimming left V 5 bases short and J 6 bases short, with 17 bases between. Germline CDR1 is SEHNR and CDR2 is FQNEAQ (reference sequence). CDR3 region: CASSPVGGLGEQYF. CDR3 DNA sequence: TGTGCCAGCAGCCCCGTCGGGGGGCTTGGCGAGCAGTACTTC.

The V gene is TRBV29-1, the J gene TRBJ2-5; D remains ambiguous. Germline assignment: CDR1 SQVTM and CDR2 ANQGSEA. With 4 bases removed from V and 4 bases from J, the gap between germline ends came to 13 bases. The CDR3 spans 13 residues. In DNA, the CDR3 is TGCAGCGTTGTCAAGGGCCGGAGAGAGACCCAGTACTTC. This gives the protein CSVVKGRRETQYF.

The chain joins TRBV7-7 to TRBJ2-5; 15 bases agree with TRBD2. The J segment lost 5 bases and the V segment lost 5 bases, leaving 6 bases of the junction unmatched. Germline V CDR1 and CDR2: SSHAT, FNYEAQ (reference sequence). The CDR3 length is 16 residues. The CDR3 region is CASSPGLAGGRETQYF. The DNA of the CDR3 is TGTGCCAGCAGCCCGGGACTAGCGGGGGGCCGGGAGACCCAGTACTTC.

This sequence joins TRBV6-1 and TRBJ2-7; 12 nucleotides line up with TRBD1. V lost 4 bases and J lost 6; bases outside the gene matches: 13. There are 17 residues in the CDR3. In germline, CDR1 is MNHNS, CDR2 SASEGT. CDR3 region: CASSAKGGTGGLGEQYF. The CDR3, as DNA: TGTGCCAGCAGTGCAAAAGGAGGGACAGGGGGCTTGGGCGAGCAGTACTTC.

This clone occurred a few times. The chain links TRBV29-1 to TRBJ2-7; 7 nucleotides align to TRBD1. V lost 5 bases and J lost 4; bases outside the gene matches: 8. The CDR3 consists of 13 residues. CDR1 is SQVTM and CDR2 is ANQGSEA in the germline V gene. CDR3 protein: CSVRDRATYEQYF. The DNA for the CDR3 is TGCAGCGTTCGTGACAGGGCCACTTACGAGCAGTACTTC.

The rearrangement uses TRBV5-6 and TRBJ1-2, with a tentative D call TRBD1 (6 bases). The germline V gene has CDR1 SGHDT and CDR2 YYEEEE. This CDR3 region has 13 residues. The germline V and J ends were trimmed by 3 bases and 4 bases, with 10 bases remaining between them. CDR3 nucleotides: TGTGCCAGCAGCTCGGACAGATTCTATGGCTACACCTTC. This sequence encodes CASSSDRFYGYTF.

This clone was counted a single time. The chain uses TRBV4-1 and TRBJ1-2; 12 bases fit TRBD1. The CDR3 runs 18 residues. V lost 0 bases and J lost 4; bases outside the gene matches: 9. Germline assignment: CDR1 MGHRA and CDR2 YSYEKL. The CDR3 nucleotides read TGCGCCAGCAGCCAAGATGGGGGGGACAGGGGGCAAGTCTATGGCTACACCTTC. Residues: CASSQDGGDRGQVYGYTF.

This clone has just a few counts. This chain uses TRBV15 with TRBJ2-7; D is unresolved. The CDR3 consists of 12 residues. The germline V and J ends were trimmed by 0 bases and 5 bases, with 5 bases remaining between them. The V gene's germline CDR1 is LNHNV and CDR2 YYDKDF (reference sequence). The DNA of the CDR3 is TGTGCCACCAGCAGAGATTTGGACGAGCAGTACTTC. Translating gives CATSRDLDEQYF.

This chain links TRBV11-2 with TRBJ2-7; D call uncertain. V gave up 5 bases and J gave up 0 bases, with 8 bases separating them. The CDR3 is made up of 13 amino acids. Germline CDR1 reads SGHAT; CDR2 reads FQNNGV. As DNA, the CDR3 is TGTGCCAGCAGCCCAATCAGCTCCTACGAGCAGTACTTC. This encodes CASSPISSYEQYF.

The chain is built from TRBV11-2 and TRBJ2-5; possibly TRBD1 or TRBD2 for D (5 bases each). The V end lost 3 bases, the J end lost 6 bases, and 17 bases lay between the germline ends. The CDR3 has 15 residues. Germline loops: CDR1 SGHAT, CDR2 FQNNGV. The chain's CDR3 is CASSFDRGGPQTQYF. The DNA for the CDR3 is TGTGCCAGCAGCTTCGATCGGGGCGGGCCCCAGACCCAGTACTTC.

This clone has more than one count but fewer than ten. V and J are TRBV7-8 and TRBJ1-2, with 8 bases aligning to TRBD1. The CDR3 is made up of 13 amino acids. Germline CDR1 is SGHVS and CDR2 is FQNEAQ. V lost 5 bases and J lost 8; bases outside the gene matches: 7. This CDR3 reads CASSIDRGRGYTF. The CDR3 DNA sequence: TGTGCCAGCAGCATCGACAGGGGTAGGGGCTACACCTTC.

The CDR3 DNA reads as TGCAGTGCTAGAGAAGGGGATACGCAGTATTTT. It specifies CSAREGDTQYF. The rearrangement joins TRBV20-1 to TRBJ2-3; no clear D. The CDR3 extends over 11 amino acids. CDR1 is DFQATT, CDR2 SNEGSKA, per germline (reference sequence). V lost 0 bases to trimming and J lost 6 bases, with 4 bases between them.

This rearrangement joins TRBV27 to TRBJ1-2; TRBD1 matches 7 bases. Germline assignment: CDR1 MNHEY and CDR2 SMNVEV (reference sequence). V shed 5 bases, J shed 3 bases, and the junction held 3 bases outside the gene matches. This CDR3 is built from 13 residues. DNA of the CDR3: TGTGCCAGCAGTATAACAGGGGACTATGGCTACACCTTC. Protein product: CASSITGDYGYTF.

The chain uses TRBV30 and TRBJ1-6; D is unclear. Per germline, CDR1 GTSNPN and CDR2 SVGIG (reference sequence). V was trimmed by 3 bases and J by 13 bases, leaving 13 bases between them. CDR3 size: 12 residues. This CDR3 is CAWRSRPGPLHF. Here the CDR3 DNA reads TGTGCCTGGAGATCTAGACCGGGCCCCCTCCACTTT.

The V and J genes are TRBV7-2 and TRBJ2-5, with 11 positions matching TRBD1. Trimming at V came to 4 bases and at J to 5 bases, leaving 6 bases not matched to a gene. This CDR3 is built from 15 residues. From germline, CDR1 is SGHTA and CDR2 FQGNSA. CDR3 nucleotides: TGTGCCAGCAGCTCCGGGACAGGGGGTCTGGAGACCCAGTACTTC. Its translation: CASSSGTGGLETQYF.

V gene TRBV5-1 combines with J gene TRBJ1-6; D unresolved. The CDR3 spans 15 residues. Per the germline V gene, CDR1 is SGHRS and CDR2 is YFSETQ. Between the trimmed V and J ends, which lost 1 base and 8 bases, there was a span of 13 bases. The CDR3 DNA reads TGCGCCAGCAGCTTGTTCGGGCAGGAGGATTCACCCCTCCACTTT. This codes for CASSLFGQEDSPLHF. Complete variable domain (other parts from reference TRBV5-1 and TRBJ1-6): KAGVTQTPRYLIKTRGQQVTLSCSPISGHRSVSWYQQTPGQGLQFLFEYFSETQRNKGNFPGRFSGRQFSNSRSEMNVSTLELGDSALYLCASSLFGQEDSPLHFGNGTRLTVT.

This rearrangement joins TRBV19 to TRBJ1-5; D remains ambiguous. The CDR3 spans 13 residues. The ends were cut back, 5 bases at V and 0 bases at J, with 5 bases in the middle. The germline V gene has CDR1 LNHDA and CDR2 SQIVND (reference sequence). The DNA for the CDR3 is TGTGCCAGTAGTGAGGTTAGCAATCAGCCCCAGCATTTT. It is translated as CASSEVSNQPQHF. The whole variable domain, filled in from reference TRBV19 and TRBJ1-5, reads DGGITQSPKYLFRKEGQNVTLSCEQNLNHDAMYWYRQDPGQGLRLIYYSQIVNDFQKGDIAEGYSVSREKKESFPLTVTSAQKNPTAFYLCASSEVSNQPQHFGDGTRLSIL.

The chain joins TRBV2 to TRBJ2-1; tentatively, D is TRBD1 (5 bases). The CDR3 covers 15 residues. Trimming removed 5 bases from V and 1 base from J, with 12 bases in between. Germline CDR1 reads SNHLY; CDR2 reads FYNNEI. The CDR3 coding sequence is TGTGCCAGCAGTTTACAGGAAAAATCCTACAATGAGCAGTTCTTC. Its translation: CASSLQEKSYNEQFF.

Ten or more counts support this clone. The gene calls are TRBV18 and TRBJ1-1; D perhaps matches TRBD1 (5 bases). V was clipped by 3 bases and J by 0 bases, with 11 bases between them. The germline gives CDR1 KGHSH, CDR2 LQKENI. The CDR3 contains 15 residues. The chain's CDR3 is CASSPQGAVNTEAFF. The CDR3 bases are TGTGCCAGCTCACCCCAGGGCGCCGTGAACACTGAAGCTTTCTTT.

The chain employs TRBV5-1 and TRBJ2-7; the D is unclear. Trimming stripped 2 bases from V and 4 bases from J, with 10 bases between. The CDR3 covers 13 residues. From germline, CDR1 is SGHRS and CDR2 YFSETQ. The CDR3 DNA reads as TGCGCCAGCAGCTTACCCGACGGATACGAGCAGTACTTC. Its protein product is CASSLPDGYEQYF.

The rearrangement joins TRBV6-1 to TRBJ1-3, with D unclear. V lost 2 bases to trimming and J lost 9 bases, with 8 bases between them. This CDR3 is 12 amino acids long. Looked up from germline, CDR1 is MNHNS and CDR2 is SASEGT. CDR3 sequence reads: CASSERVGTIYF. Written as DNA, the CDR3 is TGTGCCAGCAGTGAAAGGGTGGGCACCATATATTTT.

The rearrangement uses TRBV30 and TRBJ1-4; the match to TRBD1 covers 8 bases. Losses at the gene ends were 0 bases for V and 7 bases for J; bases not matched to a gene: 7. The CDR3 is 15 amino acids. Germline CDR1 GTSNPN, CDR2 SVGIG (reference sequence). CDR3 region: CAWSVLPGGVEKLFF. CDR3 DNA: TGTGCCTGGAGTGTACTGCCAGGGGGCGTTGAAAAACTGTTTTTT. Full variable domain (remainder filled in from reference TRBV30 and TRBJ1-4): SQTIHQWPATLVQPVGSPLSLECTVEGTSNPNLYWYRQAAGRGLQLLFYSVGIGQISSEVPQNLSASRPQDRQFILSSKKLLLSDSGFYLCAWSVLPGGVEKLFFGSGTQLSVL.

This clone showed up just a few times. The rearrangement uses TRBV29-1 and TRBJ2-7; D is uncertain. This CDR3 is 11 amino acids long. V lost 8 bases, J lost 5 bases, and 13 bases lay in between. Germline values: CDR1 SQVTM, CDR2 ANQGSEA. In nucleotides, the CDR3 is TGCAGCTCCGTCGAAGGGAACGAGCAGTACTTC. It encodes CSSVEGNEQYF.

This clone occurred a few times. The chain recombines TRBV11-2 with TRBJ1-5; D is ambiguous. CDR3 length equals 15 residues. V shed 3 bases and J shed 2 bases, with 11 bases lying between them. The germline gives CDR1 SGHAT, CDR2 FQNNGV. The CDR3 here is CASSFWEIGNQPQHF. The CDR3 coding sequence is TGTGCCAGCAGCTTCTGGGAAATCGGCAATCAGCCCCAGCATTTT.

This clone has more than one count but fewer than ten. The chain is built from TRBV7-2 and TRBJ1-6, with D maybe TRBD1 (6 bases). V was shortened by 5 bases and J by 7 bases, with 21 bases between the two germline ends. The germline V gene encodes CDR1 SGHTA and CDR2 FQGNSA. CDR3 length equals 17 residues. The CDR3 coding sequence is TGTGCCAGCAGCCCAGGCGGTGGTAGGGGGGGGAATTCACCCCTCCACTTT. Translation: CASSPGGGRGGNSPLHF. The variable domain in full, with the rest retrieved from reference TRBV7-2 and TRBJ1-6, is GAGVSQSPSNKVTEKGKDVELRCDPISGHTALYWYRQSLGQGLEFLIYFQGNSAPDKSGLPSDRFSAERTGGSVSTLTIQRTQQEDSAVYLCASSPGGGRGGNSPLHFGNGTRLTVT.